The sequence of this T cell receptor (beta chain) was determined in a study of T cells expressing NK-cell markers. Regarding the study as a whole: NKG2C+ dominant clonotype frequencies in 5 or 6 donors were 1.0-7.0% of CD8+ T cells.

After re-calling the 5' RACE reads, TCRdb lists one entry per CDR3 protein, DNA absent. The listing contains about 460,000 distinct CDR3 sequences. On this clonotype: Antigen specificity is unknown.

The CDR3 has 15 residues. In germline, CDR1 is SGHTA, CDR2 FQGTGA. The material sequenced was blood T cells: a sorted CD56 or NKG2C T cell subset, CD4+ or CD8+ T cells, or bulk PBMC T cells (not recorded which). V is TRBV7-3 and J is TRBJ2-1; TCRdb designates TRBD2, a call that cannot be tested without DNA. The TCR was taken from a woman aged 45-65 years in good health. The CDR3: CASSSGTSGRYEQFF.